Included here is one T cell receptor (beta chain) sequence, with context. Original methodology: Amplification from reference gene primers served as the basis for estimated nucleated cell counts. Some clones are missing from TCRdb's copy, which holds only in-frame ones; the method was immunoSEQ multiplex PCR. V, J and clone size were drawn from that table, and D and trimming were deduced from the DNA. The sample gives 150,000 to 200,000 clones, over 80% of which show up once; over 5% is in the top ten. The data originate from a study of blood T cell repertoires in COVID-19. Study as a whole: Samples taken during acute and convalescent COVID-19 were collected in the United States, Italy and Spain. PBMCs, B-cell-depleted T cells, or T cells were the source of the cDNA or gDNA that made up the material.

Trimming left V 3 bases short and J 2 bases short, with 6 bases between. Germline CDR1 and CDR2: MDHEN and SYDVKM. The CDR3 sequence is 13 residues long. Sequenced: PBMCs or T cells enriched from blood (not recorded which). The sequence came from a man aged 70-80 years who had been exposed to COVID-19. This chain connects TRBV28 to TRBJ2-3; D is unresolved. The CDR3 loop is CASSFSSTDTQYF. CDR3 DNA: TGTGCCAGCAGTTTCAGTTCCACAGATACGCAGTATTTT.